Included here is one T cell receptor beta chain sequence, with context. Method: immunoSEQ multiplex PCR; TCRdb's copy keeps in-frame clones and lacks some. The sample comprises about 40,000 clones, 92% of which are singletons, and under 0.95% rests with the top ten. The CDR3 runs to 13 residues. V was pared by 2 bases and J by 3 bases, with 5 bases between. Germline V gene data show CDR1 as SGHNT and CDR2 as YYREEE (reference sequence). The entry originates in a study of ipilimumab plus nivolumab after autologous stem cell transplantation. This chain uses TRBV5-4 with TRBJ2-2; D remains ambiguous. The TCR was taken from a male donor with multiple myeloma. The sequencing here drew on PBMCs, taken in a trial of ipilimumab plus nivolumab as post-transplant consolidation. This CDR3 reads CASSFEYTGELFF. DNA of the CDR3: TGTGCCAGCAGCTTTGAATACACCGGGGAGCTGTTTTTT.